A selection of T cell receptor beta chains follows, all from one sample in a study of radiation and T cells in renal cell carcinoma. Clones were sequenced by immunoSEQ multiplex PCR, and TCRdb holds only the in-frame ones, with some missing. The sample consists of about 130,000 clones, around 89% of them appearing once. The sample was blood, taken from a patient whose treatment included radiotherapy and nephrectomy. These TCRs come from a woman aged 65 to 85 with renal cell carcinoma. Both conserved end residues are part of each CDR3. The D gene is left open where the match is weak. Clone size is stated in some rows and not others, as once, few, many or a class when expanded.

TRBV5-1,NA,NA,TRBJ1-2,TGCGCCAGCAGCTTAATGAAGACGGTGATTAACTATGGCTACACCTTC,CASSLMKTVINYGYTF
TRBV4-1,NA,NA,TRBJ1-6,TGCGCCAGCAGCCAAGAAGAACGGGGGAGCTCCTATAATTCACCCCTCCACTTT,CASSQEERGSSYNSPLHF
TRBV10-3,few,NA,TRBJ1-1,TGTGCCACCTCCGCACAGGGAAACACTGAAGCTTTCTTT,CATSAQGNTEAFF
TRBV4-1,NA,NA,TRBJ2-3,TGCGCCAGCAGCACAGGGCAGGGAGATACGCAGTATTTT,CASSTGQGDTQYF
TRBV19,NA,TRBD2,TRBJ2-3,TGTGCCAGTAGTATAGTGACTAGCGTGAATCCTACGGCACAGTATTTT,CASSIVTSVNPTAQYF
TRBV28,NA,TRBD2,TRBJ2-5,TGTGCCAGCAGTGCCTATCTAGCGGGGGGGCCGGAGACCCAGTACTTC,CASSAYLAGGPETQYF
TRBV6-6,NA,TRBD2,TRBJ2-3,TGTGCCAGCACCTCACTAGCGGGGGGAACAGATACGCAGTATTTT,CASTSLAGGTDTQYF
TRBV19,once,NA,TRBJ1-2,TGTGCCAGTAGTATTGGTAACGTCGAAGGCTACACCTTC,CASSIGNVEGYTF
TRBV7-9,NA,NA,TRBJ2-5,TGTGCCAGCAGCCTCTATAGCGGTCAAGAGACCCAGTACTTC,CASSLYSGQETQYF
TRBV10-3,NA,TRBD1,TRBJ1-5,TGTGCCACTGGGGACAGGGGGCAGGAGGGCAATCAGCCCCAGCATTTT,CATGDRGQEGNQPQHF